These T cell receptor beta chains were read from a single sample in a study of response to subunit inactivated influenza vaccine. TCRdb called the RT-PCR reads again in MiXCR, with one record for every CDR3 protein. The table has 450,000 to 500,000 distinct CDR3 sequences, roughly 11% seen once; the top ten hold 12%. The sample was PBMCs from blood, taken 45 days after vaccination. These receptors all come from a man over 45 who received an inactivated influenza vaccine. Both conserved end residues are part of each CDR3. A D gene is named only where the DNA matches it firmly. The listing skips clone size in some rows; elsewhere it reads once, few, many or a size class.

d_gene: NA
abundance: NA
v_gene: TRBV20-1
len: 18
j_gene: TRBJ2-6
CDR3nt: TGCAGTGCAGGGAAGGGTGGCAGGAGAACGGGTGGGGCCAACGTCCTGACTTTC
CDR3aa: CSAGKGGRRTGGANVLTF

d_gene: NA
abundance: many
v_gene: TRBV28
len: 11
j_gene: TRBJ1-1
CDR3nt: TGTGCCAGCAGAACGAACACTGAAGCTTTCTTT
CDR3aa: CASRTNTEAFF

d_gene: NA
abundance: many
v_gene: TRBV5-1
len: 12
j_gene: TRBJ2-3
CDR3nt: TGTGCCAGCAGCTTAAGGGCAGATACGCAGTATTTT
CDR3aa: CASSLRADTQYF

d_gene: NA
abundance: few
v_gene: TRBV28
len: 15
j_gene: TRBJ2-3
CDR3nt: TGTGCCAGCAACCCGTACGGGGGGCGGATAGATACGCAGTATTTT
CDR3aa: CASNPYGGRIDTQYF

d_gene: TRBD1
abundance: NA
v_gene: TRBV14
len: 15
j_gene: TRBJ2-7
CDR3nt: TGTGCCAGCAGCCTTCGGGACAGTGGGACCTACGAGCAGTACTTC
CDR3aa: CASSLRDSGTYEQYF

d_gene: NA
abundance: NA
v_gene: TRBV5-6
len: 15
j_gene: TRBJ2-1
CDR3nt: TGTGCCAGCAGCTTGGGCGGGGGCCTTATACATGAGCAGTTCTTC
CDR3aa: CASSLGGGLIHEQFF

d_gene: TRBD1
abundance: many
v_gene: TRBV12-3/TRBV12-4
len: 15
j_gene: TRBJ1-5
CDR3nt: TGTGCCAGCAGCAAGCGGACAGGGGGCAATCAGCCCCAGCATTTT
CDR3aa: CASSKRTGGNQPQHF

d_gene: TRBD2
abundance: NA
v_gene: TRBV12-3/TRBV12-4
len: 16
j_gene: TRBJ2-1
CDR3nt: TGTGCCAGCAGTTTGACTAGCGGGAGGGCCTACAATGAGCAGTTCTTC
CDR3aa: CASSLTSGRAYNEQFF

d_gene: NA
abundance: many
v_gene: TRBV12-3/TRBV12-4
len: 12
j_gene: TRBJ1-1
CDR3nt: TGTGCCAGCAGCCCGGACATTATTGAAGCTTTCTTT
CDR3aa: CASSPDIIEAFF

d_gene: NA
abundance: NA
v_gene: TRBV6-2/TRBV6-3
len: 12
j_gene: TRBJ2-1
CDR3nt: TGTGCCAGCAGTTACTCGACGGGGGAGCAGTTCTTC
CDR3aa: CASSYSTGEQFF